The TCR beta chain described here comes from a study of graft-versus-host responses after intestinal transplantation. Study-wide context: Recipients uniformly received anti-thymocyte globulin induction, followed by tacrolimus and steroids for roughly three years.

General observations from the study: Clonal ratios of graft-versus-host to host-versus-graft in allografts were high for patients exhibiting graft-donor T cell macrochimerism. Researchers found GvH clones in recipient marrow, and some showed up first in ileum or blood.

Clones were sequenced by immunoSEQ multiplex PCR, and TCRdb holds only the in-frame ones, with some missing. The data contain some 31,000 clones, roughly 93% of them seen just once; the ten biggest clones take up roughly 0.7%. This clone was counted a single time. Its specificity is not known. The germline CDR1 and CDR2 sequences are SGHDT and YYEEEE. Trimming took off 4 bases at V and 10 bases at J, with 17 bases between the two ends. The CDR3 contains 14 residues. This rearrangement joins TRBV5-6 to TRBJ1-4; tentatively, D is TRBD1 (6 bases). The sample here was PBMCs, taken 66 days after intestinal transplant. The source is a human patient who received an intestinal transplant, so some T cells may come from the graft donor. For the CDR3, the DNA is TGTGCCAGCAGCGAACACAGGGTGGCCGCAAAACTGTTTTTT. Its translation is CASSEHRVAAKLFF.